The present entry profiles one T cell receptor beta chain with its context. This clonotype occurred a few times. Which antigen it targets is not known. The input lacks base qualities; no much larger clone sits a single base away. Measured from the cysteine to the phenylalanine, the CDR3 is 15 residues long. The CDR3 DNA has 45 bases and is translated from base 1. CDR1 is given as LNHDA and CDR2 as SQIVND, both from the germline V gene (reference sequence). Clipping removes 8 bases from V and 3 bases from J, with 11 as the unmatched junction base count. This specimen belongs to a study of T cell repertoires in cytomegalovirus infection (dated by TCRdb to between 2018 and 2020). In terms of the full investigation: The HLA type of each donor mattered for the analysis, because public TCR beta signatures pointed to carriage of CMV infection along with the matching HLA type. Broader findings and caveats from the paper: In both this cohort and an independent roughly 350-donor cohort, the cumulative frequency of public TCR beta family members distinguished carriers of CMV infection plus the relevant HLA type. In the ex vivo response, HLA-C-restricted CMV-specific TCR beta clonotypes were dominant, and in two of eight donors the single most frequent clonotype came from this HLA-C-restricted group.

The sequencing machine was an Illumina HiSeq 1500. TCRdb reprocessed the public reads (quality trimming at Q25 with fastp, clone calling with MiXCR) and kept in-frame beta chains. One record per CDR3 amino acid sequence lists the most common genes and DNA. Recorded for this sample are 490,000 or so distinct CDR3 sequences; 10% to 12% of them occurred a single time. The ten largest make up roughly 10% of the sample. The rearrangement joined TRBV19 to TRBJ1-2; a stretch of 8 junction bases matches TRBD1. Sequenced input: PBMCs. This clonotype was obtained from a human donor in good health (CMV status not recorded). Some clones in this sample may be carry-over from other donors' samples. This receptor has the CDR3 CASALPQGADYGYTF. The DNA sequence reads TGTGCCAGTGCCCTCCCTCAGGGGGCTGACTATGGCTACACCTTC.